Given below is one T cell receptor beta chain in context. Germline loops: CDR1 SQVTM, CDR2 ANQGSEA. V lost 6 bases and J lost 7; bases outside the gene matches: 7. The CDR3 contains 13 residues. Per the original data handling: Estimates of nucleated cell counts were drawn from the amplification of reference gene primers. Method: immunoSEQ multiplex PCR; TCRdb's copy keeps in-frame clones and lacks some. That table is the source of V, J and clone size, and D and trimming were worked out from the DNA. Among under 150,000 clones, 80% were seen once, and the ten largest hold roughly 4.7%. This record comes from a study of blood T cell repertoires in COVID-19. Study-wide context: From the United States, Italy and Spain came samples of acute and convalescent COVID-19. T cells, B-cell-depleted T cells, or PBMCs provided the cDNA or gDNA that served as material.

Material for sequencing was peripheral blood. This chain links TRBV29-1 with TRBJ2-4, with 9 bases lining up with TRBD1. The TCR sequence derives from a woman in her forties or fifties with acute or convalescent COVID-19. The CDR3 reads CSVGGQGRNIQYF. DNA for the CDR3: TGCAGCGTGGGAGGACAGGGGAGGAACATTCAGTACTTC. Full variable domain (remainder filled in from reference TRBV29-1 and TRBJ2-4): SAVISQKPSRDICQRGTSLTIQCQVDSQVTMMFWYRQQPGQSLTLIATANQGSEATYESGFVIDKFPISRPNLTFSTLTVSNMSPEDSSIYLCSVGGQGRNIQYFGAGTRLSVL.